This T cell receptor (beta chain) was identified during a study of blood T cell repertoires in COVID-19. On the study more broadly: Samples representing acute and convalescent COVID-19 were sourced from the United States, Italy and Spain.

Per the original methods: Cell counts per sample came from amplifying reference gene primers. Method: immunoSEQ multiplex PCR; TCRdb's copy keeps in-frame clones and lacks some. The D gene and trimming were derived from the DNA, and the V and J assignments and clone size from that table. The sample shows under 200,000 clones, around 90% of them seen only once. This CDR3 is 13 amino acids long. The trim removed 5 bases at V and 4 bases at J, leaving 2 bases unmatched. Germline V lookup: CDR1 SGHVS, CDR2 FQNEAQ. Input material: peripheral blood. This rearrangement joins TRBV7-8 to TRBJ1-5, with 7 bases lining up with TRBD1. The source of this sequence is a man between 60 and 70 years old with acute or convalescent COVID-19. The CDR3 spells CASSLDRNQPQHF. For the CDR3, the DNA is TGTGCCAGCAGCCTGGACAGGAATCAGCCCCAGCATTTT. Looking up the rest from reference TRBV7-8 and TRBJ1-5 gives the full variable domain: GAGVSQSPRYKVAKRGQDVALRCDPISGHVSLFWYQQALGQGPEFLTYFQNEAQLDKSGLPSDRFFAERPEGSVSTLKIQRTQQEDSAVYLCASSLDRNQPQHFGDGTRLSIL.